Presented here are 19 T cell receptor beta chains from one specimen sequenced in a study of blood T cell repertoires in COVID-19. Using immunoSEQ multiplex PCR, the repertoire was profiled, and TCRdb retains in-frame clones only, with some absent. The sample lists 30,000 to 50,000 clones, just under 95% seen once, with under 5% in the top ten. Sequenced input: peripheral blood. The receptors here all came from a human donor with active COVID-19. The donor label of this sample is uncertain.

The chain is built from TRBV7-9 and TRBJ2-1, with TRBD1 as a possible D gene (6 bases). Germline V gives CDR1 SEHNR, CDR2 FQNEAQ (reference sequence). The CDR3 contains 15 residues. The V end was cut by 4 bases, the J end by 1 base, with 11 bases between. CDR3 in DNA: TGTGCCAGCAGCTCTCCTGGGACATCCTACAATGAGCAGTTCTTC. The encoded protein is CASSSPGTSYNEQFF. The variable domain in full, with the rest retrieved from reference TRBV7-9 and TRBJ2-1, is DTGVSQNPRHKITKRGQNVTFRCDPISEHNRLYWYRQTLGQGPEFLTYFQNEAQLEKSRLLSDRFSAERPKGSFSTLEIQRTEQGDSAMYLCASSSPGTSYNEQFFGPGTRLTVL.

CDR3 region: CASSLSADNSPLHF. CDR3 DNA: TGCGCCAGCAGCTTGTCGGCGGATAATTCACCCCTCCACTTT. This chain links TRBV5-1 with TRBJ1-6; no definite D call. V was clipped by 1 base and J by 5 bases, with 7 bases between them. Looked up from germline, CDR1 is SGHRS and CDR2 is YFSETQ. The CDR3 sequence is 14 residues long.

The chain is built from TRBV5-1 and TRBJ2-3; D is perhaps TRBD2 (6 bases). The CDR3 spans 16 residues. The germline V gene has CDR1 SGHRS and CDR2 YFSETQ. V was shortened by 5 bases and J by 2 bases, with 18 bases between the two germline ends. The CDR3 reads CASRPPLGGSTDTQYF. The CDR3 DNA is TGCGCCAGCAGGCCCCCGCTGGGAGGATCCACAGATACGCAGTATTTT.

This clone is medium-sized. CDR3 sequence reads: CASSLDREWNEQYF. CDR3 DNA: TGTGCCAGCAGTTTAGACAGGGAATGGAACGAGCAGTACTTC. The rearrangement links TRBV27 to TRBJ2-7; 7 nucleotides agree with TRBD1. Germline CDR1 and CDR2: MNHEY and SMNVEV (reference sequence). This CDR3 has 14 amino acids. J gave up 5 bases and V 2 bases, and 6 bases lay outside the gene matches.

The V gene is TRBV28, the J gene TRBJ2-7; 8 bases line up with TRBD2. The CDR3 covers 16 residues. Germline CDR1 is MDHEN and CDR2 is SYDVKM. After removal of 5 bases from V and 3 bases from J, the junction contained 12 bases not matched to a gene. The CDR3 protein is CASSHLAGRAHYEQYF. CDR3 in DNA: TGTGCCAGCAGTCACCTAGCCGGGAGGGCCCACTACGAGCAGTACTTC. The whole variable domain, remainder taken from reference TRBV28 and TRBJ2-7, is DVKVTQSSRYLVKRTGEKVFLECVQDMDHENMFWYRQDPGLGLRLIYFSYDVKMKEKGDIPEGYSVSREKKERFSLILESASTNQTSMYLCASSHLAGRAHYEQYFGPGTRLTVT.

This clone has a single count. V gene TRBV6-5 combines with J gene TRBJ1-3; possible D gene TRBD1, 6 bases. V was shortened by 5 bases and J by 1 base, with 12 bases between the two germline ends. This CDR3 spans 15 amino acids. The germline V gene encodes CDR1 MNHEY and CDR2 SVGAGI. The CDR3 loop is CASSLQGVSGNTIYF. In DNA form, the CDR3 reads TGTGCCAGCAGTCTACAGGGAGTATCTGGAAACACCATATATTTT.

V is TRBV19 and J is TRBJ2-7; 8 positions agree with TRBD2. Germline trimming cut 5 bases from V and 3 bases from J; bases unmatched to any gene: 9. This CDR3 is 15 amino acids long. CDR1 is LNHDA, CDR2 SQIVND, per germline (reference sequence). CDR3 protein: CASSGHTSGVYEQYF. CDR3 bases: TGTGCCAGTAGTGGACACACTAGCGGCGTCTACGAGCAGTACTTC. Complete variable domain (other parts from reference TRBV19 and TRBJ2-7): DGGITQSPKYLFRKEGQNVTLSCEQNLNHDAMYWYRQDPGQGLRLIYYSQIVNDFQKGDIAEGYSVSREKKESFPLTVTSAQKNPTAFYLCASSGHTSGVYEQYFGPGTRLTVT.

The rearrangement links TRBV4-3 to TRBJ1-5, with TRBD1 matching 8 bases. The CDR3 spans 14 residues. Looked up from germline, CDR1 is LGHNA and CDR2 is YSLEER. V shed 6 bases and J 7 bases; nucleotides not matched to a gene: 8. The CDR3 is CASSLGTGGQPQHF. As DNA, the CDR3 is TGCGCCAGCAGTCTTGGGACAGGCGGGCAGCCCCAGCATTTT.

The rearrangement uses TRBV18 and TRBJ2-1; TRBD2 agrees at 7 bases. The length of the CDR3 is 15 residues. After removal of 6 bases from V and 5 bases from J, the junction contained 10 bases not matched to a gene. Germline V lookup: CDR1 KGHSH, CDR2 LQKENI. This CDR3 reads CASSISGLQDNEQFF. The DNA for the CDR3 is TGTGCCAGCTCGATTAGCGGGCTTCAAGACAATGAGCAGTTCTTC.

The CDR3 DNA reads as TGCGCCAGCAGCCAAGATGCAGGGAGGGACACCATATATTTT. Its translation: CASSQDAGRDTIYF. The genes are TRBV4-3 and TRBJ1-3; a weak D match, TRBD1 (5 bases). The CDR3 covers 14 residues. Germline V gene data show CDR1 as LGHNA and CDR2 as YSLEER. Trimming removed 0 bases at V and 8 bases at J, with 11 bases between.

This clone has a handful of counts. This sample also contains other DNA sequences that code for the same CDR3. The V gene is TRBV9, the J gene TRBJ1-2; 10 bases are a match to TRBD1. Germline trimming cut 5 bases from V and 6 bases from J; bases unmatched to any gene: 4. This CDR3 is built from 13 residues. The germline V gene has CDR1 SGDLS and CDR2 YYNGEE. The CDR3 sequence: CASSGGQGDGYTF. The CDR3 nucleotides are TGTGCCAGCAGTGGAGGACAGGGGGATGGCTACACCTTC.

The chain recombines TRBV28 with TRBJ2-7, with 9 nucleotides matching TRBD2. Germline assignment: CDR1 MDHEN and CDR2 SYDVKM. J was trimmed by 2 bases and V by 8 bases; bases with no gene match: 7. CDR3 length equals 14 residues. This CDR3 is CASLTSGPPYEQYF. The CDR3, as DNA: TGTGCCAGCCTGACTAGCGGTCCTCCCTACGAGCAGTACTTC.

This chain links TRBV11-3 with TRBJ2-2; possible D gene TRBD2, 6 bases. V lost 6 bases and J lost 0, with 11 bases in between. The CDR3 has 15 amino acids. CDR1 SGHNT and CDR2 YENEEA come from the germline V gene. CDR3 amino acids: CASSISGTNTGELFF. CDR3 in DNA: TGTGCCAGCAGTATTAGCGGCACGAACACCGGGGAGCTGTTTTTT.

This clone was detected once. The rearrangement links TRBV5-1 to TRBJ2-7; 8 bases are a match to TRBD1. CDR1 and CDR2 from the germline V gene are SGHRS and YFSETQ. This CDR3 spans 15 amino acids. The junction had 9 bases not matched to a gene; V was cut back by 4 bases and J by 3 bases. DNA of the CDR3: TGCGCCAGCAGCGCCCGGACAGGGCCTGACTACGAGCAGTACTTC. As protein: CASSARTGPDYEQYF.

The V and J genes are TRBV28 and TRBJ2-5, with 8 bases aligning to TRBD1. V was clipped by 6 bases and J by 5 bases; unmatched bases: 2. The germline V gene encodes CDR1 MDHEN and CDR2 SYDVKM. The CDR3 runs 12 residues. This chain's CDR3 is CASSQGAETQYF. The CDR3 DNA reads TGTGCCAGCAGCCAGGGGGCTGAGACCCAGTACTTC.

The genes are TRBV20-1 and TRBJ1-6, with TRBD1 matching 8 bases. The length of the CDR3 is 16 residues. Germline CDR1 and CDR2: DFQATT and SNEGSKA (reference sequence). V lost 3 bases and J lost 9; bases outside the gene matches: 13. CDR3 bases: TGCAGTGCTAGTTTTATGGGACAGGTTGTAATTTCACCCCTCCACTTT. Amino acids: CSASFMGQVVISPLHF.

CDR3 DNA: TGCGCCAGCAGCTTGGGGGCAGGTGGCTACACCTTC. This sequence encodes CASSLGAGGYTF. The V gene is TRBV5-1, the J gene TRBJ1-2; D unresolved. The V gene's germline CDR1 is SGHRS and CDR2 YFSETQ. There are 12 residues in the CDR3. The V end was cut by 0 bases, the J end by 7 bases, with 7 bases between.

This clone was detected only once. A read error may produce the germline difference seen at one junction end. The V and J genes are TRBV18 and TRBJ2-7, with TRBD1 matching over 8 bases. The CDR3 loop spans 15 amino acids. Germline V gives CDR1 KGHSH, CDR2 LQKENI. The CDR3 nucleotides read TGTGCCAGCTCACAACGACAGGGGACCTCCAACGAGCAGTACTTC. Translation: CASSQRQGTSNEQYF.

This clone turned up a few times. The chain couples TRBV3-1 (or the pseudogene TRBV3-2) to TRBJ2-2, with TRBD2 matching 7 bases. Trimming took 3 bases from V and 8 from J; bases not matched to a gene: 3. CDR1 is LGHDT and CDR2 is YNNKEL in the germline V gene (reference sequence). CDR3 size: 13 residues. The CDR3 bases are TGTGCCAGCAGCCATGCGGGGGAAGGGGAGCTGTTTTTT. Translation: CASSHAGEGELFF.